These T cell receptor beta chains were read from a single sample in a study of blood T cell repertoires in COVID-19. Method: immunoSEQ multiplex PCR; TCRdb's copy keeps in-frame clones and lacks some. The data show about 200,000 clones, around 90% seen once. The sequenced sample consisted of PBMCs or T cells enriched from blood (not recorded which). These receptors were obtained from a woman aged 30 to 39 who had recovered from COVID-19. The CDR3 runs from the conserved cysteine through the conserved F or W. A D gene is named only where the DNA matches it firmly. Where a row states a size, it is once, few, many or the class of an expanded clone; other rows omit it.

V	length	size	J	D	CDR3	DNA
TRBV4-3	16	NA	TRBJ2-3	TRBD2	CASSQGGGGAADTQYF	TGCGCCAGCAGCCAAGGGGGCGGGGGGGCAGCAGATACGCAGTATTTT
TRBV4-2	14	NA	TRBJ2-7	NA	CASSLTGSTYEQYF	TGTGCCAGCAGCCTCACAGGGAGCACCTACGAGCAGTACTTC
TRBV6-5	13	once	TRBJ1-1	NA	CASRRGLDTEAFF	TGTGCCAGCAGGCGTGGTCTGGACACTGAAGCTTTCTTT
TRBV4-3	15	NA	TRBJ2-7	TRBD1	CASSQGTGQSYEQYF	TGCGCCAGCAGCCAAGGGACAGGGCAATCCTACGAGCAGTACTTC
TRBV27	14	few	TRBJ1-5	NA	CASSFRWSNQPQHF	TGTGCCAGCAGTTTCAGGTGGAGCAATCAGCCCCAGCATTTT
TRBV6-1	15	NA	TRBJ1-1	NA	CASSETPVVGAEAFF	TGTGCCAGCAGTGAAACCCCCGTTGTTGGGGCGGAAGCTTTCTTT
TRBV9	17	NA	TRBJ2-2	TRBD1	CASSGYRGTGSPGELFF	TGTGCCAGCAGCGGATATAGGGGGACAGGGTCTCCCGGGGAGCTGTTTTTT
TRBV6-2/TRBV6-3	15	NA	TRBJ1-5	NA	CASSYSSGLEQPQHF	TGTGCCAGCAGTTACTCCTCAGGGCTGGAGCAGCCCCAGCATTTT
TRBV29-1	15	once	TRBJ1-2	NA	CSVIRPRLLPYGYTF	TGCAGCGTTATTAGACCGAGACTGCTTCCCTATGGCTACACCTTC
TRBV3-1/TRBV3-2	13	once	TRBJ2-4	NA	CASSHLAKNIQYF	TGTGCCAGCAGCCACTTAGCCAAAAACATTCAGTACTTC
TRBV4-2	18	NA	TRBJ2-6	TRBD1	CASSQEGRGLRGANVLTF	TGTGCCAGCAGCCAAGAGGGCAGGGGGCTCCGTGGGGCCAACGTCCTGACTTTC
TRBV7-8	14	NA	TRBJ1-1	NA	CASSRTEGRTEAFF	TGTGCCAGCAGCAGGACCGAGGGCCGCACTGAAGCTTTCTTT
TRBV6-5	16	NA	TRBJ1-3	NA	CASSYSGVFSGNTIYF	TGTGCCAGCAGTTACTCCGGGGTTTTTTCTGGAAACACCATATATTTT
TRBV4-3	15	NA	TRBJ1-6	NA	CASSQERQGPVSLHF	TGCGCCAGCAGCCAAGAACGCCAGGGGCCCGTATCCCTCCACTTT
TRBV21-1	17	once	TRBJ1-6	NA	CASSARDRADWYSPLHF	TGTGCCAGCAGCGCCCGGGACAGGGCGGATTGGTATTCACCCCTCCACTTT
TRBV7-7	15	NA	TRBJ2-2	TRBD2	CASSLAGGNTGELFF	TGTGCTAGCAGCTTGGCGGGGGGAAACACCGGGGAGCTGTTTTTT
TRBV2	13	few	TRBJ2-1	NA	CASKSRTYNEQFF	TGTGCCAGCAAGTCCAGGACCTACAATGAGCAGTTCTTC
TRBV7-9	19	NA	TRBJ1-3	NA	CASSLEVAVGISSGNTIYF	TGTGCCAGCAGCTTAGAAGTGGCAGTCGGGATAAGCTCTGGAAACACCATATATTTT
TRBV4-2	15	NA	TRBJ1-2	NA	CASSQDKLTDYGYTF	TGTGCCAGCAGCCAAGATAAACTCACAGACTATGGCTACACCTTC
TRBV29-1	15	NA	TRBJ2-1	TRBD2	CSVAGSSGGYNEQFF	TGCAGCGTTGCCGGTTCTAGCGGGGGTTACAATGAGCAGTTCTTC
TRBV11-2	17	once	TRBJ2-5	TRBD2	CASSSRQASGGRKTQYF	TGTGCCAGCAGCTCCAGGCAGGCGAGCGGGGGTCGGAAGACCCAGTACTTC
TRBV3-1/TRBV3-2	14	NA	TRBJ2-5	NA	CASSQGISQETQYF	TGTGCCAGCAGCCAAGGTATTAGCCAAGAGACCCAGTACTTC
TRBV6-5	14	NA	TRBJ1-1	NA	CVSTPVGGASEAFF	TGTGTCTCCACGCCGGTGGGGGGGGCATCTGAAGCTTTCTTT
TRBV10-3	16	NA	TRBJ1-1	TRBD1	CAISDHGTGSNTEAFF	TGTGCCATCAGTGACCACGGGACAGGATCGAACACTGAAGCTTTCTTT
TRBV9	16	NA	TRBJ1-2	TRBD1	CASSARLDRVRGSYTF	TGTGCCAGCAGCGCAAGACTTGACAGGGTACGCGGGAGCTACACCTTC
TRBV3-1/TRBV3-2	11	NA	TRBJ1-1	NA	CASRGRAEAFF	TGTGCCAGCAGGGGGAGAGCTGAAGCTTTCTTT
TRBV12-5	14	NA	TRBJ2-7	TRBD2	CASGPTSGAYEQYF	TGTGCTAGTGGTCCGACTAGCGGTGCCTACGAGCAGTACTTC
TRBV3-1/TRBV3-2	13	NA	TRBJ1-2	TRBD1	CASSRTGGYGYTF	TGTGCCAGCAGCCGAACAGGGGGCTATGGCTACACCTTC
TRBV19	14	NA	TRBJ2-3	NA	CASSRAGPQDTQYF	TGTGCCAGTAGTAGGGCAGGCCCACAAGATACGCAGTATTTT
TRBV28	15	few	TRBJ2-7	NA	CASSSPRGDSYEQYF	TGTGCCAGCAGTTCCCCACGCGGGGACTCCTACGAGCAGTACTTC
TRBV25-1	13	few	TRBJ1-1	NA	CASSEWGSPEAFF	TGTGCCAGCAGTGAATGGGGCAGTCCTGAAGCTTTCTTT
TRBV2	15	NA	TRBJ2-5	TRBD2	CASVRSGRDPETQYF	TGTGCCAGCGTCCGTAGCGGGAGGGACCCAGAGACCCAGTACTTC
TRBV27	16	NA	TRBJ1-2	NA	CASSSHVGGLNYGYTF	TGTGCCAGCAGTTCGCACGTGGGGGGGCTTAACTATGGCTACACCTTC
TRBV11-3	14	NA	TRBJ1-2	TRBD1	CASSSTGTGYGYTF	TGTGCCAGCAGCTCTACCGGGACAGGTTATGGCTACACCTTC
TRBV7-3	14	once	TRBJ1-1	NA	CASSPTQGNTEAFF	TGTGCCAGCAGCCCCACCCAGGGTAACACTGAAGCTTTCTTT
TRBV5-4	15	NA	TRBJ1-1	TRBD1	CASSVGTDLALEAFF	TGTGCCAGCAGCGTCGGGACAGACCTTGCCCTTGAAGCTTTCTTT
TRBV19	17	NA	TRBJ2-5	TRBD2	CASSLRAGAAGGETQYF	TGTGCCAGTAGCCTTCGGGCGGGGGCCGCGGGGGGAGAGACCCAGTACTTC
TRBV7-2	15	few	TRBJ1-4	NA	CASSLAAGVGEKLFF	TGTGCCAGCAGCTTAGCAGCAGGGGTTGGGGAAAAACTGTTTTTT
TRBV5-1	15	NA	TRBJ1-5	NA	CASSLGAGPDQPQHF	TGCGCCAGCAGCTTGGGTGCGGGACCCGATCAGCCCCAGCATTTT
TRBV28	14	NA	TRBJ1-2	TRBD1	CASSTWDRFYGYTF	TGTGCCAGCAGTACTTGGGACAGGTTCTATGGCTACACCTTC
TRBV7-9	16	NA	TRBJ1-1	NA	CASSYFPHRGRTEAFF	TGTGCCAGCAGCTATTTCCCCCACCGTGGGCGAACTGAAGCTTTCTTT
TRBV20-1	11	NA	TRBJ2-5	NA	CSARQQETQYF	TGCAGTGCTAGACAGCAAGAGACCCAGTACTTC
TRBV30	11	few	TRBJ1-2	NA	CAWSGRYGYTF	TGTGCCTGGTCCGGGAGGTATGGCTACACCTTC
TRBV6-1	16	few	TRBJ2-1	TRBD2	CASSVASGAPYNEQFF	TGTGCCAGCAGTGTGGCTAGCGGGGCCCCCTACAATGAGCAGTTCTTC
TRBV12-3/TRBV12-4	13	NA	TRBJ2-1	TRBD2	CASRPFLAGGQFF	TGTGCCAGCAGACCATTTCTAGCGGGCGGGCAGTTCTTC
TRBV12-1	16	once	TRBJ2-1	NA	CASSFEGLPRVVEQFF	TGTGCCAGCAGCTTTGAAGGACTACCCAGGGTAGTTGAGCAGTTCTTC
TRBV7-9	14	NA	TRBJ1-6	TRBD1	CASSQPGQGVPLHF	TGTGCCAGCAGCCAGCCGGGACAGGGTGTACCCCTCCACTTT
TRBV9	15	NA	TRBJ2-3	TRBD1	CASSLDREGTDTQYF	TGTGCCAGCAGTCTGGACAGGGAAGGCACAGATACGCAGTATTTT
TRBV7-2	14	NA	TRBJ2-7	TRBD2	CASSLSGSKYEQYF	TGTGCCAGCAGCCTAAGCGGGAGCAAGTACGAGCAGTACTTC